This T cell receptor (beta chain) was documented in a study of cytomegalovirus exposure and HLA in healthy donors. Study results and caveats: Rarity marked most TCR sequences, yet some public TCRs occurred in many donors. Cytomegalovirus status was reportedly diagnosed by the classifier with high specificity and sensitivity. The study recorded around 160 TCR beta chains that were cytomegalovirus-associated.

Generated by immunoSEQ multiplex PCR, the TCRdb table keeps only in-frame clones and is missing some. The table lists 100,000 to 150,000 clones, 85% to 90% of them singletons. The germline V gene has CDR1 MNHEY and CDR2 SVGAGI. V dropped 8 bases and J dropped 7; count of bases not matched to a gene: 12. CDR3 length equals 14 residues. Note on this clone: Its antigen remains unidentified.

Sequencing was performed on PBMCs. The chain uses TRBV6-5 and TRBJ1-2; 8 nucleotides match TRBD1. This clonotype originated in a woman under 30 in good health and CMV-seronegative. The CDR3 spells CASAPARGRFGYTF. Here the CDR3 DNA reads TGTGCCAGCGCCCCTGCCAGGGGGCGTTTTGGCTACACCTTC.